This TCR beta chain derives from a study of T cell clones after liver transplantation. Study-wide context: Post-transplant blood was tracked for graft-donor-reactive T cell clones identified in a pre-transplant mixed lymphocyte reaction. Apart from three HCV-positive recipients, transplants were for non-autoimmune, non-viral reasons.

Clones were sequenced by immunoSEQ multiplex PCR, and TCRdb holds only the in-frame ones, with some missing. The sample comprises under 90,000 clones, about four fifths of which are singletons, and 0.45% to 0.65% rests with the top ten. Concerning this clone itself: Its antigen is not known.

General study results and limits: Rather than being deleted, graft donor-reactive T cells may have moved into the graft. A larger donor-reactive than third-party decline suggested partial antigen-specific deletion.

The trim removed 7 bases at V and 0 bases at J, leaving 7 bases unmatched. The germline CDR1 and CDR2 sequences are SQVTM and ANQGSEA. This CDR3 comprises 15 residues. The chain employs TRBV29-1 and TRBJ2-7; TRBD2 aligns across 12 bases. The sample here was CD4+ T cells from blood, taken before liver transplant. This sequence was found in a human donor who received a liver transplant. The CDR3 here is CSATLAGGSSYEQYF. In DNA form, the CDR3 reads TGCAGCGCAACGCTAGCGGGAGGGAGCTCCTACGAGCAGTACTTC.